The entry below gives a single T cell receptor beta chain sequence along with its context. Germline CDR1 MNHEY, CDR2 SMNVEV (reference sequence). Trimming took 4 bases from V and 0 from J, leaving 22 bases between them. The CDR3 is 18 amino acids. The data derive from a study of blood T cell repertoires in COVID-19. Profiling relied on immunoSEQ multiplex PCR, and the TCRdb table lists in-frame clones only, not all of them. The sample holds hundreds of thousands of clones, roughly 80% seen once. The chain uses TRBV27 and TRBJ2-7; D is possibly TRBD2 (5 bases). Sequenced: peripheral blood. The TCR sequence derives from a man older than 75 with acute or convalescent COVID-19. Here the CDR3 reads CASSSGVGRGGGSYEQYF. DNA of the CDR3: TGTGCCAGCAGTTCAGGTGTCGGCCGGGGTGGTGGCTCCTACGAGCAGTACTTC.